This T cell receptor (beta chain) derives from a study of shared clonotypes between healthy human individuals. This clone has just one count. Clones were read by immunoSEQ multiplex PCR, and TCRdb kept only the in-frame ones, dropping some. The sample has 800,000 to 1,200,000 clones, 75% to 85% seen once. Donation came from healthy HIV-negative adults that had no recent acute infections or vaccinations. The sequencing sample was made of memory CD4+ T cells from PBMCs. The subset was: CD45RA-negative fraction. The sequence was obtained from a man between 18 and 35 years old in good health. Some clones in this sample may be carry-over from other donors' samples.

For the CDR3, the DNA is TGTGCCAGCAAGAGGGACAGAATCTACGAGCAGTACTTC. Its translation: CASKRDRIYEQYF. J is TRBJ2-7 and V is TRBV2; 7 bases fit TRBD1. There are 13 residues in the CDR3. V shed 7 bases, J shed 3 bases, and the junction held 6 bases outside the gene matches. Germline CDR1 is SNHLY and CDR2 is FYNNEI.